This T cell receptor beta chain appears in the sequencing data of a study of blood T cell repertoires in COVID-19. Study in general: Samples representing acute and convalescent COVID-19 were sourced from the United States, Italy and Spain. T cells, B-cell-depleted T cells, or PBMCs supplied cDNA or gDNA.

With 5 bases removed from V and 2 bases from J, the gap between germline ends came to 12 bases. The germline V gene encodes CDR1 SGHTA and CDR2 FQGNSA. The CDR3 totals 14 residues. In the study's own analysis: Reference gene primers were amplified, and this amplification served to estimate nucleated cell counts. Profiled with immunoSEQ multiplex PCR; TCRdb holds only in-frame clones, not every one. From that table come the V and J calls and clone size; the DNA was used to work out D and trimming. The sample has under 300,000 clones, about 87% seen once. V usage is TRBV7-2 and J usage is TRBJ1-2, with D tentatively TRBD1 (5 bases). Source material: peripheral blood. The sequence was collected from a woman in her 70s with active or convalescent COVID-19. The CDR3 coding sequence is TGTGCCAGCAGCCGGGGGGGGAGGAACTATGGCTACACCTTC. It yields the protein CASSRGGRNYGYTF.